The sequence of this T cell receptor beta chain was determined in a study of blood T cell repertoires in COVID-19. Study summary: There were acute and convalescent COVID-19 samples, and they came from the United States, Italy and Spain.

Measured with immunoSEQ multiplex PCR; TCRdb has only the in-frame clones, and not every one. The table has 200,000 to 300,000 clones, 80% to 90% seen once. Sequenced: peripheral blood. The TCR sequence derives from a man in his 60s with acute or convalescent COVID-19.

CDR3 bases: TGTGCCAGCAGCTTAGCTACTAGCGGGATTATCGGGGAGCTGTTTTTT. Translating it yields CASSLATSGIIGELFF. V usage is TRBV7-6 and J usage is TRBJ2-2, with 10 bases that match TRBD2. V lost 0 bases, J lost 7 bases, and 5 bases stayed unmatched. The CDR3 is 16 residues long. The germline V gene has CDR1 SGHVS and CDR2 FNYEAQ.